The rows below give T cell receptor beta chains drawn from one sample of a study of esophageal squamous cell carcinoma under preoperative chemotherapy. TCRdb fed the PCR reads into MiXCR, producing one record per CDR3 protein. Of about 32,000 distinct CDR3 sequences listed, 52% are singletons. Sampling took place from a patient given preoperative chemotherapy. The receptors originated from a human donor with esophageal squamous cell carcinoma. The donor label of this sample is uncertain. CDR3s include the opening cysteine and the closing phenylalanine or tryptophan. The D gene is left open where the match is weak. The size of a clone is reported for some rows only, either as once, few or many, or as a class for expanded clones.

17	-	TRBJ2-5	TRBV7-3	-	TGTGCCAGCAGCGTGGGGCTCGGGCGCCGGGACCGAGATACCCAGTACTTC	CASSVGLGRRDRDTQYF
14	many	TRBJ2-2	TRBV7-8	-	TGTGCCAGCAGCTTAGGTCTTAAAGCCGGGGAGCTGTTTTTT	CASSLGLKAGELFF
15	-	TRBJ2-3	TRBV7-2	-	TGTGCCAGCAGCTTAGCTCCGCGTCCAACAGATACGCAGTATTTT	CASSLAPRPTDTQYF
14	few	TRBJ2-5	TRBV7-3	-	TGTGCCAGCAGCTACCAGGGGGGGGCAGAGACCCAGTACTTC	CASSYQGGAETQYF
16	many	TRBJ2-1	TRBV7-2	TRBD2	TGTGCCAGCAGCTTGCAAACTAGCGGGGCGGGTCAGGAGCAGTTCTTC	CASSLQTSGAGQEQFF
18	-	TRBJ2-3	TRBV7-2	TRBD2	TGTGCCAGCAGCTGCAGGGCTACGGGGGGGGGTGCAAAAGACATTCAGTATTTT	CASSCRATGGGAKDIQYF
15	few	TRBJ2-5	TRBV7-2	TRBD2	TGTGCCAGCAGCCCAGCGGGAGGGGGCGCGGAGACCCAGTACTTC	CASSPAGGGAETQYF
14	-	TRBJ2-7	TRBV7-2	TRBD2	TGTGCCAGCAGCTTATGGGCGGGAGAAGGTGAGCAGTACTTC	CASSLWAGEGEQYF
16	-	TRBJ2-2	TRBV7-8	-	TGTGCCAGCAGGGGCCTCCAGGGTGTGAACACCGGGGAGCTGTATTTT	CASRGLQGVNTGELYF
14	few	TRBJ2-1	TRBV27	-	TGTGCCAGCAGTTTTCAGGGGCGGGTCAATGAGCAGTTCTTC	CASSFQGRVNEQFF
13	few	TRBJ1-5	TRBV11-2	-	TGTGCCAGCAGCTTACAACTAAATCAGCCCCAGCATTTT	CASSLQLNQPQHF
14	few	TRBJ2-5	TRBV24-1	-	TGTGCCACCAGCCGTGGCAGGGCGCAAGAGACCCAGTACTTC	CATSRGRAQETQYF
16	-	TRBJ2-3	TRBV7-8	TRBD2	TGTGCCAGCAGCAACCTGGGGGGGGGAGCCAGAGACACGCAGTATTTC	CASSNLGGGARDTQYF
17	-	TRBJ2-3	TRBV19	-	TGTGCCAGTAGTATGACGGGCGACAGGAGTAGCACAGATACGCAGTATTTT	CASSMTGDRSSTDTQYF
18	-	TRBJ2-3	TRBV10-1	TRBD2	TGCGCCAGCAGTGTTGGCGGGAGTATCGATGACTACACAGATACGCAGTATTTT	CASSVGGSIDDYTDTQYF
15	-	TRBJ2-1	TRBV20-1	TRBD2	TGCAGTGCTAGCCCCCTAGCGGGGGGTGACAATGAGCAGTTCTTC	CSASPLAGGDNEQFF
17	-	TRBJ2-4	TRBV7-3	TRBD2	TGTGCCAGCAGCCCAGGCACGGGGGGGGGGGCCACAGATACTCAGTACTTC	CASSPGTGGGATDTQYF
13	many	TRBJ1-2	TRBV7-2	-	TGTGCCAGCAGCTTAAAAGCTAACTATGGCTACACCTTC	CASSLKANYGYTF
14	-	TRBJ1-2	TRBV11-2	-	TGTGCCAGCAGCTTAGAGCAGGGGAGGTATGGCTACACCTTC	CASSLEQGRYGYTF
17	-	TRBJ2-5	TRBV7-6	-	TGTGCCAGCAGCGCGGAGGGCGGGGGCCGCGACCAAGAGACCCAGTACTTT	CASSAEGGGRDQETQYF
14	many	TRBJ2-2	TRBV10-3	-	TGTGCCATCAGTAATGGACGGGTGACCGGGGAGCTGTTTTTT	CAISNGRVTGELFF
15	-	TRBJ2-3	TRBV24-1	-	TGTGCCACCAGTGAAGATTGGGTAGCTGGGGATACGCAGTATTTT	CATSEDWVAGDTQYF
14	-	TRBJ2-5	TRBV7-2	-	TGTGCGGGCCTCGGCGGTCTAGCCAAAAACACCCAGTACTTC	CAGLGGLAKNTQYF
16	many	TRBJ1-6	TRBV10-3	-	TGTGCCATCAGTGAGGCAGGGCTGATCTCTTATTCACCCCTCCACTTT	CAISEAGLISYSPLHF
17	-	TRBJ2-3	TRBV12-3/TRBV12-4	TRBD2	TGTGCCAGCAGCCCCCCCGGGGGAGGGTTAGGCACAAATACGCAGTACTTT	CASSPPGGGLGTNTQYF
14	-	TRBJ2-3	TRBV5-4	TRBD2	TGTGCCAGCAGCTCCCCACGGGAGGGGGATACGCAGTATTTT	CASSSPREGDTQYF
16	-	TRBJ2-5	TRBV7-2	TRBD2	TGTGCCAGCAGCTTAGCGCAGGCGGGAGGATTCGAGACCCAGTACTTC	CASSLAQAGGFETQYF
13	-	TRBJ1-1	TRBV12-3/TRBV12-4	-	TGTGCCAGCAGTTCGCCTACACGAAATGAAGCTTTCTTT	CASSSPTRNEAFF
14	-	TRBJ2-5	TRBV12-3/TRBV12-4	-	TGTGCGGGCAGTGGGGGGCGCACCCAAGAGACGCAGTACTTC	CAGSGGRTQETQYF